A single sample gave rise to the 2 T cell receptor beta chains below, sequenced in a study of T cells in Graves' hyperthyroidism and ophthalmopathy. Amplification of TCR beta CDR3 regions used RNA as the template. HTBI primers were used for first-round RT-PCR of the TCR CDR3. TCRdb recomputed calls from the multiplex PCR reads with MiXCR, one row per CDR3 protein. This table holds approximately 400,000 distinct CDR3 sequences, more than 15% found once. The specimen sequenced was blood. Receptors were obtained from a woman in her late teens or twenties with Graves' hyperthyroidism that later progressed to Graves' ophthalmopathy.

This clonotype came up a few times. Here the CDR3 DNA reads TGTGCCTGGGGACTAAGCGGGGGGACCTACGAGCAGTACTTC. This translates into CAWGLSGGTYEQYF. The gene calls are TRBV30 and TRBJ2-7, with 9 bases that match TRBD2. V was clipped by 5 bases and J by 2 bases; unmatched bases: 7. Germline V gives CDR1 GTSNPN, CDR2 SVGIG (reference sequence). The length of the CDR3 is 14 residues. Together with reference TRBV30 and TRBJ2-7, the CDR3 gives the full variable domain: SQTIHQWPATLVQPVGSPLSLECTVEGTSNPNLYWYRQAAGRGLQLLFYSVGIGQISSEVPQNLSASRPQDRQFILSSKKLLLSDSGFYLCAWGLSGGTYEQYFGPGTRLTVT.

This clonotype was counted many times. The rearrangement links TRBV20-1 to TRBJ2-1; 7 bases match TRBD2. The CDR3 has 13 amino acids. CDR1 DFQATT and CDR2 SNEGSKA come from the germline V gene (reference sequence). Germline trimming cut 3 bases from V and 5 bases from J; bases unmatched to any gene: 4. This CDR3 is CSASDGRNNEQFF. The CDR3 nucleotides are TGCAGTGCTAGTGACGGGAGGAACAATGAGCAGTTCTTC.